The 13 T cell receptor beta chains reported below all come from one sample, sequenced in a study of beta chain features in type 1 diabetes. The sequenced template was cDNA made from the entire isolated RNA. Libraries were prepared by immunoSEQ multiplex PCR; TCRdb keeps only in-frame clonotypes and omits some of them. Here the sample spans roughly 400,000 clones, less than 15% being singletons. The specimen was naive CD4+ T cells from blood. Receptors originate from a woman in her late teens or twenties in good health.

The DNA of the CDR3 is TGTGCCATCATGGGACTACACAATGAGCAGTTCTTC. This codes for CAIMGLHNEQFF. The chain is built from TRBV10-3 and TRBJ2-1, with TRBD2 matching 7 bases. The CDR3 covers 12 residues. The V gene's germline CDR1 is ENHRY and CDR2 SYGVKD. V lost 7 bases and J lost 5; bases outside the gene matches: 2.

The rearrangement uses TRBV27 and TRBJ2-1; D is possibly TRBD1 (6 bases). There are 14 residues in the CDR3. V shed 7 bases and J shed 4 bases, with 14 bases lying between them. Germline V gene sequence: CDR1 MNHEY, CDR2 SMNVEV (reference sequence). In DNA, the CDR3 is TGTGCCAGCACCCGAACAGGGCGGTACAATGAGCAGTTCTTC. Protein: CASTRTGRYNEQFF.

This chain joins TRBV7-2 and TRBJ2-4, with 8 bases matching TRBD1. The CDR3 spans 15 residues. J gave up 6 bases and V 4 bases, and 8 bases lay outside the gene matches. CDR1 is SGHTA and CDR2 is FQGNSA in the germline V gene. The CDR3 loop is CASSSPGTGVNIQYF. Written as DNA, the CDR3 is TGTGCCAGCAGCTCCCCCGGGACAGGAGTAAACATTCAGTACTTC.

Only a few counts were recorded for this clone. The chain is built from TRBV7-2 and TRBJ2-3; 8 bases align to TRBD1. Germline V gene sequence: CDR1 SGHTA, CDR2 FQGNSA. V trimming: 1 base; J trimming: 3 bases; junction bases outside the gene matches: 6. This CDR3 has 16 amino acids. The CDR3 DNA sequence: TGTGCCAGCAGCTTAGACGTGACAGGGGCTACAGATACGCAGTATTTT. Protein: CASSLDVTGATDTQYF.

The chain has TRBV6-6 and TRBJ2-5; 15 bases match TRBD2. The CDR3 sequence is 14 residues long. Germline CDR1 reads MNHNY; CDR2 reads SVGAGI (reference sequence). J lost 9 bases, V lost 5 bases, and 4 bases had no gene match. CDR3 sequence reads: CASSLGLAGGAQYF. CDR3 DNA sequence: TGTGCCAGCAGTCTAGGACTAGCGGGAGGGGCCCAGTACTTC.

The gene calls are TRBV29-1 and TRBJ1-1; 8 nucleotides agree with TRBD1. The V gene end was trimmed by 5 bases and the J gene end by 0 bases; junction bases not matched to a gene: 5. Germline V gene lookup returns CDR1 SQVTM and CDR2 ANQGSEA. The CDR3 consists of 14 residues. As DNA, the CDR3 is TGCAGCGTTCTTCAGGGGGCCTTGAACACTGAAGCTTTCTTT. Its translation is CSVLQGALNTEAFF.

The V gene is TRBV9, the J gene TRBJ2-6; D not certain. Between the trimmed V and J ends, which lost 4 bases and 0 bases, there was a span of 11 bases. The CDR3 covers 16 residues. CDR1 and CDR2 (germline): SGDLS, YYNGEE. CDR3 sequence reads: CASSLFDSSGANVLTF. Written as DNA, the CDR3 is TGTGCCAGCAGCTTGTTTGATAGCTCTGGGGCCAACGTCCTGACTTTC.

There are a few counts of this clone. The sample contains more than one DNA sequence encoding this CDR3. V gene TRBV30 combines with J gene TRBJ1-5; D uncertain. Trimming took off 1 base at V and 0 bases at J, with 4 bases between the two ends. CDR1 is GTSNPN and CDR2 is SVGIG in the germline V gene (reference sequence). The CDR3 loop spans 13 amino acids. CDR3 DNA sequence: TGTGCCTGGAGTGACAGTAGCAATCAGCCCCAGCATTTT. Translation: CAWSDSSNQPQHF.

The V gene is TRBV27, the J gene TRBJ2-7, with a weak D call TRBD1 (5 bases). Germline CDR1 MNHEY, CDR2 SMNVEV (reference sequence). Trimming shortened V by 3 bases and J by 3 bases, and 9 bases separated the two germline ends. CDR3 length: 13 amino acids. DNA for the CDR3: TGTGCCAGCAGTTTGGGGCGGTTCTACGAGCAGTACTTC. Translated: CASSLGRFYEQYF.

This clone was counted between two and nine times. The J gene is TRBJ2-7, the V gene TRBV7-2; a weak D match, TRBD1 (6 bases). This CDR3 region has 14 residues. V was pared by 5 bases and J by 3 bases, with 14 bases between. Germline CDR1 and CDR2: SGHTA and FQGNSA. CDR3 coding DNA: TGTGCCAGCAGCCGAGACTCGACAGGCTACGAGCAGTACTTC. Its translation: CASSRDSTGYEQYF.

This clone has only a few counts. The chain uses TRBV18 and TRBJ2-3; 8 bases align to TRBD1. This CDR3 spans 13 amino acids. Germline CDR1 reads KGHSH; CDR2 reads LQKENI. The trim removed 3 bases at V and 11 bases at J, leaving 7 bases unmatched. The CDR3 is CASSPGQGEVQYF. CDR3 DNA: TGTGCCAGCTCACCCGGACAGGGAGAGGTGCAGTATTTT.

This chain joins TRBV18 and TRBJ1-1, with D perhaps TRBD1 (6 bases). The germline V and J ends were trimmed by 1 base and 1 base, with 7 bases remaining between them. CDR1 KGHSH and CDR2 LQKENI come from the germline V gene. The CDR3 runs to 14 residues. CDR3 bases: TGTGCCAGCTCACCACAACAGGGGAACACTGAAGCTTTCTTT. Its protein product is CASSPQQGNTEAFF.

The V gene is TRBV5-1, the J gene TRBJ2-5, with 7 bases matching TRBD1. V lost 2 bases to trimming and J lost 5 bases; unmatched junction nucleotides: 9. The germline gives CDR1 SGHRS, CDR2 YFSETQ. This CDR3 contains 15 residues. CDR3 DNA sequence: TGCGCCAGCAGCTTTCCCTCGACAGGGCGGGAGACCCAGTACTTC. As protein: CASSFPSTGRETQYF.